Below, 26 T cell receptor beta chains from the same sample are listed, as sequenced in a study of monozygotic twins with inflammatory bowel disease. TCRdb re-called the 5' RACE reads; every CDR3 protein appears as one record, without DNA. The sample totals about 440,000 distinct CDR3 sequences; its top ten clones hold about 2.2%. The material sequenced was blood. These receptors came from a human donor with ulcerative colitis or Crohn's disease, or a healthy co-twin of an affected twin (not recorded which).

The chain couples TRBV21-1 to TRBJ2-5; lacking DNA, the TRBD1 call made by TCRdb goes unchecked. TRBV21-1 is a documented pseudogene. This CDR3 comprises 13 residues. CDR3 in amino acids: CASSKARGETQYF.

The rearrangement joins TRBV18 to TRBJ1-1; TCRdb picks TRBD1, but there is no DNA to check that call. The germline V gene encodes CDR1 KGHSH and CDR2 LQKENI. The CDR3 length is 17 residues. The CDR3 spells CASSPGWGGLMNTEAFF.

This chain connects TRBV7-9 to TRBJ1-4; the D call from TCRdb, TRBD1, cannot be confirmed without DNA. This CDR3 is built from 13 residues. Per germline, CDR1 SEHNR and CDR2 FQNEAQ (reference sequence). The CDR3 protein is CASSLGTREKLFF.

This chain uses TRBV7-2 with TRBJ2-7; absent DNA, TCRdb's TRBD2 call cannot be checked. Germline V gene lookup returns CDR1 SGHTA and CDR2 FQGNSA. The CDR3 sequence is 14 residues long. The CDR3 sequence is CASSLGSGSIEQYF.

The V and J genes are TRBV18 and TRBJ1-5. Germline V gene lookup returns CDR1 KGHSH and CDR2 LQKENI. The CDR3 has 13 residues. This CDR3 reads CASSLKPDQPQHF.

The CDR3 loop reads CASSLELAGARLGYTF. The V and J genes are TRBV7-2 and TRBJ1-2; with no DNA, the TCRdb D assignment of TRBD1 cannot be verified. Germline CDR1 is SGHTA and CDR2 is FQGNSA. The CDR3 sequence is 16 residues long.

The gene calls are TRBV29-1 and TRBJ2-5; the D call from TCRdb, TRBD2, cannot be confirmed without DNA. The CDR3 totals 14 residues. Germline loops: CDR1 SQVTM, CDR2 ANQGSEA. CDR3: CSVEVSRAGGTQYF.

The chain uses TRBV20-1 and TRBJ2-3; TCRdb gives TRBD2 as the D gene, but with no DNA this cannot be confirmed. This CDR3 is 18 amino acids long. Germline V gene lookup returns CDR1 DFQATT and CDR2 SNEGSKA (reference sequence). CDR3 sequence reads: CSASPSGISTPSTDTQYF.

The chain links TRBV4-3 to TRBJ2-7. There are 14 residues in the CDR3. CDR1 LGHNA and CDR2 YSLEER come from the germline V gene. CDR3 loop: CASSQARRTYEQYF.

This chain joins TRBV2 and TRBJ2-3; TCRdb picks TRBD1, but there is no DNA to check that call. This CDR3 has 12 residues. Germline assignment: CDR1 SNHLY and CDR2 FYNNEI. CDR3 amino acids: CATRGQADTQYF.

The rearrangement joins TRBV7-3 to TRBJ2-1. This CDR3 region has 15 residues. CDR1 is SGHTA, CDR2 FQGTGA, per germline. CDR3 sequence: CASSSQASAGNEQFF.

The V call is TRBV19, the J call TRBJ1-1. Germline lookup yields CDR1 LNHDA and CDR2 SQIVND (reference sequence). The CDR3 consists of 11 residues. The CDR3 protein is CASSSWTEAFF.

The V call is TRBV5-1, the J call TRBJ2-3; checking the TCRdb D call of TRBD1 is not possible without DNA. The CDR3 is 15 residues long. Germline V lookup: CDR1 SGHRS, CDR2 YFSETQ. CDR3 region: CASSSQGTSTDTQYF.

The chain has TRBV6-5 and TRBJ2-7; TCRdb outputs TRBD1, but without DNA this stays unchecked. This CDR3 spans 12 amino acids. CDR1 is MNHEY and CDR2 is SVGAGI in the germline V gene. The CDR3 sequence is CASSTQGYEQYF.

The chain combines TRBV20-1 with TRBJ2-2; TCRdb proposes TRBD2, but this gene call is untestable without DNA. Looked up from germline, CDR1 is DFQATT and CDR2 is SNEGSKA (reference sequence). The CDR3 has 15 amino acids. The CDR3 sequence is CSAQGPWGVTGELFF.

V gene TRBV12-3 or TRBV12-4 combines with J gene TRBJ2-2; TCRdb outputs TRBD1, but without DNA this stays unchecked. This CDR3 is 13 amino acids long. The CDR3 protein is CASSFGGSRELFF.

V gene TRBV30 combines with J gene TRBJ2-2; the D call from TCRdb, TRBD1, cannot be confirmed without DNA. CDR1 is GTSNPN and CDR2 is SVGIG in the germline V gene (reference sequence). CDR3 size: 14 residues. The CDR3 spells CAWKGQGGTGELFF. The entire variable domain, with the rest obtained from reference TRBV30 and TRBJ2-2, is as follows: SQTIHQWPATLVQPVGSPLSLECTVEGTSNPNLYWYRQAAGRGLQLLFYSVGIGQISSEVPQNLSASRPQDRQFILSSKKLLLSDSGFYLCAWKGQGGTGELFFGEGSRLTVL.

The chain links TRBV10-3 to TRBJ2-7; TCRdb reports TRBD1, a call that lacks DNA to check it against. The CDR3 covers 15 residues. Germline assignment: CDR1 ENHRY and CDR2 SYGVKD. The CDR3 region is CAISKRTGETSEQYF.

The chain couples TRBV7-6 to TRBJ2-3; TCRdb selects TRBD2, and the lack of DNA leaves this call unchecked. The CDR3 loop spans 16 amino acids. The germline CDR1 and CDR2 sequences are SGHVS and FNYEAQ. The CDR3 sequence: CASSSTSGTVTDTQYF.

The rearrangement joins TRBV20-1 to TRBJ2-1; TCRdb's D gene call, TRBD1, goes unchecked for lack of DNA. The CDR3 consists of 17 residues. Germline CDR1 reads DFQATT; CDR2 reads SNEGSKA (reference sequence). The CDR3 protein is CSARTSGTGGSYNEQFF.

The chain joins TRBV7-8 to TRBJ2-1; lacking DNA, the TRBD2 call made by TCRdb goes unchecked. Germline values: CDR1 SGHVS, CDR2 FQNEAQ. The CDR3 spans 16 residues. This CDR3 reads CASRDRLAGIYNEQFF. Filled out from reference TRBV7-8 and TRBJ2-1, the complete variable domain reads GAGVSQSPRYKVAKRGQDVALRCDPISGHVSLFWYQQALGQGPEFLTYFQNEAQLDKSGLPSDRFFAERPEGSVSTLKIQRTQQEDSAVYLCASRDRLAGIYNEQFFGPGTRLTVL.

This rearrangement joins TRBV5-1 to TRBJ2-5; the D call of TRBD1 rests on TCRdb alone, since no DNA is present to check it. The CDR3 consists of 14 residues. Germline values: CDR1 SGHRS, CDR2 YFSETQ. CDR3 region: CASSPDRYQETQYF.

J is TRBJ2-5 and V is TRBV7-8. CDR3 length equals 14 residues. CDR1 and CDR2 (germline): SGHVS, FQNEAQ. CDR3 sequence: CASNEWQSEETQYF.

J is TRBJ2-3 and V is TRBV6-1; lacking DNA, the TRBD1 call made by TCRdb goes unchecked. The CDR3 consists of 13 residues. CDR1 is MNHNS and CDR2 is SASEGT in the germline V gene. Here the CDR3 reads CASRLTGANTQYF.

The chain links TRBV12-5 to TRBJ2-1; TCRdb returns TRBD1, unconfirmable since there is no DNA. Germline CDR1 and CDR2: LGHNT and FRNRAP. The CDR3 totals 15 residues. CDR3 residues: CASAMGDRTNNEQFF.

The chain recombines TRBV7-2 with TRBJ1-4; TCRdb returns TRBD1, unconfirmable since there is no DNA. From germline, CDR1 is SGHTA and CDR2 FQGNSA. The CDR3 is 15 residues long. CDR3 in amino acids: CASSLSPGGAGKLFF.